The 13 T cell receptor beta chains given below trace back to one sample, sequenced in a study of cytomegalovirus exposure and HLA in healthy donors. PCR was performed using 60 Vbeta and 13 Jbeta primers. TCRdb's copy holds only in-frame clones and misses some; the assay was immunoSEQ multiplex PCR. The sample carries around 60,000 clones, approximately 80% recorded once. Sequencing was done on a sample of PBMCs. These receptors were taken from a male donor in good health and CMV-seronegative.

The sample holds a few counts of this clone. The gene calls are TRBV18 and TRBJ2-7; D possibly corresponds to TRBD1 (6 bases). V gave up 6 bases and J gave up 7 bases, with 22 bases separating them. Germline V gives CDR1 KGHSH, CDR2 LQKENI. The CDR3 has 15 amino acids. The CDR3 region has the DNA TGTGCCAGCTCTCAGGGACAAACCTTCGTAGGTGAGCAGTACTTC. It yields the protein CASSQGQTFVGEQYF.

This chain connects TRBV13 to TRBJ1-1, with 8 bases identical to TRBD1. The ends lost 3 bases at V and 4 bases at J; junction bases unmatched: 4. This CDR3 comprises 14 residues. Germline loops: CDR1 PRHDT, CDR2 FYEKMQ (reference sequence). CDR3 residues: CASSLTGAATEAFF. The CDR3 coding sequence is TGTGCCAGCAGCTTGACAGGGGCGGCCACTGAAGCTTTCTTT.

V usage is TRBV15 and J usage is TRBJ2-7, with 10 bases lining up with TRBD2. Germline lookup yields CDR1 LNHNV and CDR2 YYDKDF (reference sequence). The CDR3 length is 15 residues. The V gene end was trimmed by 5 bases and the J gene end by 5 bases; junction bases not matched to a gene: 9. The CDR3 bases are TGTGCCACCAGCGTCTCAAGCGGGGGGGCCGACGAGCAGTACTTC. This gives the protein CATSVSSGGADEQYF.

The genes are TRBV11-2 and TRBJ2-7; the D gene is possibly TRBD1 (6 bases). CDR1 is SGHAT and CDR2 is FQNNGV in the germline V gene. The CDR3 runs 13 residues. V lost 5 bases to trimming and J lost 5 bases, with 13 bases between them. The DNA of the CDR3 is TGTGCCAGCAGCACCGGACAGCCTGACGAGCAGTACTTC. This encodes CASSTGQPDEQYF.

In DNA form, the CDR3 reads TGTGCCAGCTCACCAGTCGGAAAGGGGGCTGGTGAAGCTTTCTTT. As protein: CASSPVGKGAGEAFF. The chain links TRBV18 to TRBJ1-1, with 7 nucleotides matching TRBD1. The CDR3 totals 15 residues. Germline V gives CDR1 KGHSH, CDR2 LQKENI. V lost 2 bases and J lost 7; bases outside the gene matches: 10.

A few counts support this clone. V is TRBV6-6 and J is TRBJ2-3; 13 nucleotides match TRBD2. The CDR3 is 14 residues long. Per the germline V gene, CDR1 is MNHNY and CDR2 is SVGAGI (reference sequence). With 5 bases clipped from V and 6 bases from J, the junction kept 2 bases outside the gene matches. CDR3 sequence reads: CASSRGLAGDTQYF. In nucleotides, the CDR3 is TGTGCCAGCAGTCGGGGACTAGCGGGGGATACGCAGTATTTT.

The chain carries TRBV6-1 and TRBJ1-3; D unresolved. V was cut by 6 bases and J by 0 bases, with 9 bases left in between. Germline CDR1 reads MNHNS; CDR2 reads SASEGT. The CDR3 is 14 residues long. The CDR3 sequence is CASSVGSSGNTIYF. The CDR3 region has the DNA TGTGCCAGCAGCGTCGGGAGCTCTGGAAACACCATATATTTT.

The rearrangement links TRBV27 to TRBJ2-5, with 10 bases aligning to TRBD2. Near its end, the DNA agrees better with TRBJ2-7, so the J call may be wrong. Germline V gene sequence: CDR1 MNHEY, CDR2 SMNVEV (reference sequence). This CDR3 is 17 amino acids long. DNA for the CDR3: TGTGCCAGCAGTTTATTTTCGGTAGCGGGGGGCCTAGACGAGCAGTACTTC. Residues: CASSLFSVAGGLDEQYF.

This clone was recorded once. The genes are TRBV29-1 and TRBJ1-2; no firm D call. Looked up from germline, CDR1 is SQVTM and CDR2 is ANQGSEA. This CDR3 has 13 residues. The ends were cut back, 5 bases at V and 1 base at J, with 11 bases in the middle. The CDR3 DNA sequence: TGCAGCGTTCACACGGGTCTTAACTATGGCTACACCTTC. This encodes CSVHTGLNYGYTF.

The chain combines TRBV30 with TRBJ2-2; D is perhaps TRBD2 (5 bases). The V gene's germline CDR1 is GTSNPN and CDR2 SVGIG (reference sequence). Trimming removed 6 bases from V and 5 bases from J, with 22 bases in between. The CDR3 loop spans 16 amino acids. This CDR3 reads CACVPIPGTTTGELFF. In nucleotides, the CDR3 is TGTGCCTGCGTTCCTATCCCGGGAACTACGACCGGGGAGCTGTTTTTT.

This rearrangement joins TRBV27 to TRBJ1-4; 10 positions match TRBD1. This CDR3 region has 14 residues. CDR1 and CDR2 (germline): MNHEY, SMNVEV (reference sequence). The trim removed 2 bases at V and 11 bases at J, leaving 5 bases unmatched. Here the CDR3 DNA reads TGTGCCAGCAGTTTAGGACAGGGGGGAAGGAAACTGTTTTTT. Amino acids: CASSLGQGGRKLFF.

The gene calls are TRBV12-5 and TRBJ2-7, with D perhaps matching TRBD1 (5 bases). Trimming took off 1 base at V and 7 bases at J, with 11 bases between the two ends. The germline V gene has CDR1 LGHNT and CDR2 FRNRAP. The CDR3 spans 13 residues. The CDR3 DNA reads as TGTGCTAGTGGTTTGGGACAGCTGCTGGAGCAGTACTTC. It yields the protein CASGLGQLLEQYF.

The genes are TRBV7-2 and TRBJ2-1; possible D gene TRBD2, 6 bases. CDR1 and CDR2 from the germline V gene are SGHTA and FQGNSA. CDR3 size: 15 residues. V was pared by 5 bases and J by 9 bases, with 20 bases between. The CDR3 is CASSPFSTEGTEQFF. CDR3 coding DNA: TGTGCCAGCAGCCCCTTCTCGACGGAGGGAACTGAGCAGTTCTTC.